The source of this T cell receptor (beta chain) is a study of blood T cell repertoires in COVID-19. TCRdb's copy holds only in-frame clones and misses some; the assay was immunoSEQ multiplex PCR. The table has fewer than 250,000 clones, 80% to 90% seen once. V was pared by 1 base and J by 2 bases, with 4 bases of the junction left unmatched. The CDR3 runs to 16 residues. CDR1 is SGDLS and CDR2 is YYNGEE in the germline V gene. Sequencing input: peripheral blood. This TCR derives from a middle-aged woman with active or convalescent COVID-19. The chain is built from TRBV9 and TRBJ1-4; 8 nucleotides agree with TRBD1. The chain's CDR3 is CASSVRTGSTNEKLFF. DNA for the CDR3: TGTGCCAGCAGCGTAAGGACAGGGTCGACTAATGAAAAACTGTTTTTT.